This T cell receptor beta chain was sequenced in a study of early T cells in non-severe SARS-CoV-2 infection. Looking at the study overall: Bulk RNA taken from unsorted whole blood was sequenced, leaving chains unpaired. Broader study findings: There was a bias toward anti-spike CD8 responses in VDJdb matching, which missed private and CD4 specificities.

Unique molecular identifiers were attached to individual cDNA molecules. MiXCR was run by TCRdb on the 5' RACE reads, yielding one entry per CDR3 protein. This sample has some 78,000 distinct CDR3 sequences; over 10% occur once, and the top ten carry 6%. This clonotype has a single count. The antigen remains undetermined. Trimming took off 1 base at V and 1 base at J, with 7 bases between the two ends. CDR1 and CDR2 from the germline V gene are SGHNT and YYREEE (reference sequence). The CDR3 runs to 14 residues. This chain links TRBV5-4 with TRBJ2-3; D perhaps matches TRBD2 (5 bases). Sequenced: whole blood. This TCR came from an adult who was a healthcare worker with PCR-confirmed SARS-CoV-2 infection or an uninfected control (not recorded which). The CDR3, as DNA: TGTGCCAGCAGCTTGCGGCGGGGCACAGATACGCAGTATTTT. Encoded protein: CASSLRRGTDTQYF.